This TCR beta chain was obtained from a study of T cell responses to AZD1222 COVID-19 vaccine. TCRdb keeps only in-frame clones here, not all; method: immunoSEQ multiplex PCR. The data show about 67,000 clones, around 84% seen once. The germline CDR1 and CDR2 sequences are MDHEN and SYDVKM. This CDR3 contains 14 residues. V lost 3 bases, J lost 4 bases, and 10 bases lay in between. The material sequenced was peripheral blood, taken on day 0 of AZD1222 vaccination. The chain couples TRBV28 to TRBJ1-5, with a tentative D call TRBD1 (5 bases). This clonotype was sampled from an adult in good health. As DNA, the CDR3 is TGTGCCAGCAGTTTTGGGGGGGAAAATCAGCCCCAGCATTTT. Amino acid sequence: CASSFGGENQPQHF.